The 21 T cell receptor beta chains below all came from one sample that was sequenced in a study of CD8+ T cells in alopecia areata. RNA extraction was followed by reverse transcription into cDNA, which acted as the sequencing template. Data came from immunoSEQ multiplex PCR; TCRdb stores just in-frame clones and leaves some out. The table shows 150,000 or so clones, with around 47% occurring only once. Sequenced material: CD4+ T cells sorted from blood. All receptors derive from a human donor with alopecia areata.

The rearrangement links TRBV2 to TRBJ1-1; D may be TRBD1 (5 bases). Germline loops: CDR1 SNHLY, CDR2 FYNNEI. The CDR3 is made up of 14 amino acids. Trimming left V 6 bases short and J 10 bases short, with 21 bases between. The CDR3 nucleotides are TGTGCCAGCAGAGGATCACGCGGGCCCGGGGCAGCTTTCTTT. It codes for CASRGSRGPGAAFF.

The chain uses TRBV29-1 and TRBJ1-5; tentative D call: TRBD1 (6 bases). There are 13 residues in the CDR3. Looked up from germline, CDR1 is SQVTM and CDR2 is ANQGSEA. V lost 6 bases and J lost 5, with 14 bases in between. The DNA of the CDR3 is TGCAGCGTAGGCACAGGGAAGGATCAGCCCCAGCATTTT. It is translated as CSVGTGKDQPQHF. Complete variable domain (other parts from reference TRBV29-1 and TRBJ1-5): SAVISQKPSRDICQRGTSLTIQCQVDSQVTMMFWYRQQPGQSLTLIATANQGSEATYESGFVIDKFPISRPNLTFSTLTVSNMSPEDSSIYLCSVGTGKDQPQHFGDGTRLSIL.

This clone was seen only once. The chain employs TRBV7-8 and TRBJ2-7; TRBD2 is a possible D gene (5 bases). The germline V gene encodes CDR1 SGHVS and CDR2 FQNEAQ. Trimming stripped 5 bases from V and 10 bases from J, with 18 bases between. This CDR3 spans 13 amino acids. As DNA, the CDR3 is TGTGCCAGCAGCCCACGATACTCGGGGAAACAGTACTTC. It encodes CASSPRYSGKQYF.

The V gene is TRBV6-6, the J gene TRBJ2-3, with 7 bases fitting TRBD2. This CDR3 has 14 amino acids. CDR1 is MNHNY and CDR2 is SVGAGI in the germline V gene (reference sequence). V lost 10 bases, J lost 2 bases, and 9 bases stayed unmatched. The CDR3, as DNA: TGTGCCACCCGTCGCGGGAGCAACACAGATACGCAGTATTTT. Protein sequence: CATRRGSNTDTQYF.

This clone has only a few counts. The V call is TRBV11-2, the J call TRBJ2-2; the match to TRBD2 covers 7 bases. Germline V gene data show CDR1 as SGHAT and CDR2 as FQNNGV. Trimming at V came to 2 bases and at J to 6 bases, leaving 6 bases not matched to a gene. The CDR3 has 15 amino acids. CDR3 sequence reads: CASSLLAGAAGELFF. CDR3 DNA sequence: TGTGCCAGCAGCTTATTGGCGGGAGCAGCCGGGGAGCTGTTTTTT.

The chain is built from TRBV5-1 and TRBJ1-1; D is possibly TRBD1 (5 bases). Germline loops: CDR1 SGHRS, CDR2 YFSETQ. CDR3 size: 13 residues. The V end lost 6 bases, the J end lost 3 bases, and 12 bases lay between the germline ends. The CDR3 DNA follows: TGCGCCAGCACAGAGGGGATTGACACTGAAGCTTTCTTT. Translation: CASTEGIDTEAFF.

This rearrangement joins TRBV30 to TRBJ1-1; no clear D gene. The V gene's germline CDR1 is GTSNPN and CDR2 SVGIG (reference sequence). Trimming shortened V by 2 bases and J by 0 bases, and 16 bases separated the two germline ends. The CDR3 loop spans 16 amino acids. DNA for the CDR3: TGTGCCTGGAGTTCCGCGTCGAGCAGCATGAACACTGAAGCTTTCTTT. Translating gives CAWSSASSSMNTEAFF.

The table lists this clone with a few counts. The CDR3 nucleotides read TGTGCCAGCAGCGCACCTACCGGGGAGCTGTTTTTT. This gives the protein CASSAPTGELFF. The genes are TRBV6-1 and TRBJ2-2; D not certain. The length of the CDR3 is 12 residues. The ends were cut back, 6 bases at V and 5 bases at J, with 7 bases in the middle. The V gene's germline CDR1 is MNHNS and CDR2 SASEGT.

The CDR3 DNA is TGTGCCAGCAGTTTTCTACCAAACTCTGGGGCCAACGTCCTGACTTTC. Amino acid sequence: CASSFLPNSGANVLTF. J is TRBJ2-6 and V is TRBV27; D is unclear. Trimming stripped 3 bases from V and 0 bases from J, with 9 bases between. Germline values: CDR1 MNHEY, CDR2 SMNVEV (reference sequence). This CDR3 spans 16 amino acids.

The chain recombines TRBV18 with TRBJ2-7; D call uncertain. The CDR3 length is 13 residues. Germline loops: CDR1 KGHSH, CDR2 LQKENI. Between the trimmed V and J ends, which lost 6 bases and 0 bases, there was a span of 9 bases. CDR3 in DNA: TGTGCCAGCTCGTATCAAAGCTCCTACGAGCAGTACTTC. It yields the protein CASSYQSSYEQYF.

The chain uses TRBV29-1 and TRBJ1-1, with D uncertain. The CDR3 contains 11 residues. Germline CDR1 and CDR2: SQVTM and ANQGSEA. The V and J ends lost 4 bases and 0 bases respectively, with 3 bases between them. The CDR3 bases are TGCAGCGTTGTGGTGAACACTGAAGCTTTCTTT. Translated: CSVVVNTEAFF.

This clone was counted only a few times. The CDR3 here is CASRYDSSNYGYTF. Here the CDR3 DNA reads TGTGCCAGCAGATACGACAGTTCTAACTATGGCTACACCTTC. The V gene is TRBV6-5, the J gene TRBJ1-2, with D tentatively TRBD1 (5 bases). This CDR3 is built from 14 residues. The germline gives CDR1 MNHEY, CDR2 SVGAGI. Deletions cut 6 bases from V and 0 bases from J, with 11 bases between.

V usage is TRBV27 and J usage is TRBJ2-3; possible D gene TRBD2, 6 bases. Germline V gene lookup returns CDR1 MNHEY and CDR2 SMNVEV (reference sequence). The CDR3 runs to 14 residues. The V gene lost 4 bases and the J gene lost 2 bases, with 10 bases spanning the gap. The CDR3 DNA is TGTGCCAGCAGTTGGAGGGCCCCCACAGATACGCAGTATTTT. Translating gives CASSWRAPTDTQYF.

This clone was recorded only once. The chain couples TRBV25-1 to TRBJ2-3; 12 bases fit TRBD2. V lost 5 bases and J lost 4; bases outside the gene matches: 7. CDR3 size: 16 residues. The germline gives CDR1 MGHDK, CDR2 SYGVNS. The chain's CDR3 is CASSSPTSGSPDTQYF. CDR3 DNA sequence: TGTGCCAGCAGTTCCCCGACTAGCGGGAGCCCAGATACGCAGTATTTT.

The gene calls are TRBV6-5 and TRBJ2-7, with D tentatively TRBD2 (5 bases). The CDR3 has 15 residues. V lost 0 bases to trimming and J lost 4 bases, with 13 bases between them. The germline V gene encodes CDR1 MNHEY and CDR2 SVGAGI. Here the CDR3 reads CASSYSNGVGYEQYF. The CDR3, as DNA: TGTGCCAGCAGTTACTCGAACGGGGTTGGTTACGAGCAGTACTTC.

This sequence joins TRBV2 and TRBJ2-1, with 7 bases identical to TRBD2. Germline V gene data show CDR1 as SNHLY and CDR2 as FYNNEI. The CDR3 spans 15 residues. The V segment lost 6 bases and the J segment 6 bases; nucleotides outside the gene matches: 11. CDR3 loop: CASSSSGRGSNEQFF. In nucleotides, the CDR3 is TGTGCCAGCAGCTCTAGCGGACGGGGCTCCAATGAGCAGTTCTTC.

The V gene is TRBV5-1, the J gene TRBJ2-2, with a tentative D call TRBD1 (5 bases). The CDR3 length is 14 residues. V lost 6 bases and J lost 4, with 13 bases in between. The germline gives CDR1 SGHRS, CDR2 YFSETQ. CDR3 sequence: CASIEGASTGELFF. CDR3 sequence (DNA): TGCGCCAGCATAGAAGGGGCATCCACCGGGGAGCTGTTTTTT.

This clone came up a few times. The chain carries TRBV28 and TRBJ1-3; no clear D. Per germline, CDR1 MDHEN and CDR2 SYDVKM. V lost 3 bases and J lost 0, with 9 bases in between. The CDR3 loop spans 15 amino acids. The CDR3 nucleotides are TGTGCCAGCAGTTTGAACATCGGCTCTGGAAACACCATATATTTT. It specifies CASSLNIGSGNTIYF.

This clone occurred a few times. The CDR3 sequence is CSVTGGEYGYTF. The CDR3 DNA follows: TGCAGCGTGACAGGGGGAGAGTATGGCTACACCTTC. The rearrangement joins TRBV29-1 to TRBJ1-2; 9 bases fit TRBD1. V was clipped by 6 bases and J by 5 bases; unmatched bases: 4. Germline CDR1 reads SQVTM; CDR2 reads ANQGSEA. The CDR3 length is 12 residues.

This chain links TRBV15 with TRBJ1-4; perhaps TRBD1 as D (5 bases). Germline V gives CDR1 LNHNV, CDR2 YYDKDF (reference sequence). The CDR3 has 15 residues. The germline V and J ends were trimmed by 6 bases and 5 bases, with 16 bases remaining between them. The CDR3 nucleotides read TGTGCCACCAGATTCGACGGGGCAGCAAATGAAAAACTGTTTTTT. Translation gives CATRFDGAANEKLFF.

The V call is TRBV11-2, the J call TRBJ2-5; 8 nucleotides align to TRBD1. CDR1 and CDR2 from the germline V gene are SGHAT and FQNNGV. The J segment lost 5 bases and the V segment lost 1 base, leaving 3 bases of the junction unmatched. The CDR3 has 14 residues. CDR3 bases: TGTGCCAGCAGCTTAGGGACAGGGTTTGAGACCCAGTACTTC. Amino acid sequence: CASSLGTGFETQYF.